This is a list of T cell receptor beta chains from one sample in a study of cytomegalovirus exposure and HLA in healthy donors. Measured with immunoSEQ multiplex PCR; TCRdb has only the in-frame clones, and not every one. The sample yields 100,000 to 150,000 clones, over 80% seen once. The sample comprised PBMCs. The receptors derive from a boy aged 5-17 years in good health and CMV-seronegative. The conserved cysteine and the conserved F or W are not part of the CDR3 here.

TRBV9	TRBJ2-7	ASGDRSEQY
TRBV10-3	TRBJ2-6	AISEGAGANVLT
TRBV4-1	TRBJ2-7	ASSQDPLEGYYYEQY
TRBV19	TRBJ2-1	ASGTSVYNEQF
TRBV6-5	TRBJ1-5	ASSWELGQPQH
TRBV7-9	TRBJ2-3	ASSLGGGSLDTQY
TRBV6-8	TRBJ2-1	ATGEGEAPYNEQF
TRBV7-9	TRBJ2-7	ASSLDVLAGEQY
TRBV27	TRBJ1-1	ASSLRTGPTEAF
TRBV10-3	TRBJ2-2	ASTTANTGELF
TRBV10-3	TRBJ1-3	AIRAGTGGTGNTIY
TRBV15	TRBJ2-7	ATSGGSGTGAYEQY
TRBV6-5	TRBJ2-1	ASSYEGTPDNEQF
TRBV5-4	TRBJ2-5	ASSWVLGSGRSETQY
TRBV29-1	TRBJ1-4	SVPPDREKLF
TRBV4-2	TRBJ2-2	ASSATGTSGNRPGELF
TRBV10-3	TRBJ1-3	AISFREDSGNTIY
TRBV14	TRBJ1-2	ASSQMVGSTGGYT
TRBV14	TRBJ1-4	ASSQGTGVTMTNEKLF
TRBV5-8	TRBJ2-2	ASSPWGSTGELF
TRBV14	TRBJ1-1	ASSQNGRGTEAF
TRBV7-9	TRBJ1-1	ASSLEQGNTEAF
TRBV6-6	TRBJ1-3	ASSSPGQGAF
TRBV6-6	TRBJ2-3	ASSPSTDTQY
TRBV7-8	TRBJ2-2	ASRPRTGELF
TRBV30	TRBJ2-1	AWSATRLTSGRYNEQF
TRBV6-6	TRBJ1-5	ASSLYERGPQH
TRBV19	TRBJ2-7	ASRDPTIDRGGQY
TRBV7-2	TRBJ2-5	ASSSLAGRETQY
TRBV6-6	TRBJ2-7	ASSDDRGEQY
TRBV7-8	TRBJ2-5	ASSFRETQY
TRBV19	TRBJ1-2	ATHPGEKMGGYT
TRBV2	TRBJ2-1	ASSPGTSGRFNEQF
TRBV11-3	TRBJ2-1	ASSLDLSSDNEQF
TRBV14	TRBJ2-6	ASSSRAGANVLT
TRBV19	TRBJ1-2	ASSIVAGGPTNYGYT
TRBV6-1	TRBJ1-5	ASRYGGNQPQH
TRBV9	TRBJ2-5	ASSPPNGVQETQY
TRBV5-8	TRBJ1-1	ASSLGTSTEAF
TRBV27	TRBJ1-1	ASRGQGIEAF
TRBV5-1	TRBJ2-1	ASGRSKNNEQF